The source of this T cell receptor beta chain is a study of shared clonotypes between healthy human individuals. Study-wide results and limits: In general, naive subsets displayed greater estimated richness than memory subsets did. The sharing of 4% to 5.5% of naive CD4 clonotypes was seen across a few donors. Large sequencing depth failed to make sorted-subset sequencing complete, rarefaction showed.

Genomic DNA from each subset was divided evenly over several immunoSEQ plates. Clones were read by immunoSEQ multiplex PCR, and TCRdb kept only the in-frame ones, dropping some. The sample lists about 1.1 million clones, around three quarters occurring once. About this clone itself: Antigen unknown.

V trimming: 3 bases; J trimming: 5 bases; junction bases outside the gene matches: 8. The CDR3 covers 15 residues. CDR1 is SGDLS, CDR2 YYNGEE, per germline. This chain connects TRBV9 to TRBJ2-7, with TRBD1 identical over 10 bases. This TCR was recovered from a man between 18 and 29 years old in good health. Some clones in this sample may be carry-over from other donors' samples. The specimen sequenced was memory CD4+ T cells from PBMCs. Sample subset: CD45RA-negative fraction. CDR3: CASSAWGTGEHEQYF. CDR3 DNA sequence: TGTGCCAGCAGCGCCTGGGGGACAGGGGAACACGAGCAGTACTTC.